The entry below describes one TCR beta chain. The data stem from a study of blood T cell repertoires in COVID-19. On the study more broadly: Both acute and convalescent COVID-19 samples were obtained from the United States, Italy and Spain. T cells, B-cell-depleted T cells, or PBMCs supplied cDNA or gDNA.

Germline-derived CDR1 and CDR2 are SQVTM and ANQGSEA. This CDR3 region has 14 residues. V lost 2 bases and J lost 0, with 10 bases in between. Original data processing: Quantification of nucleated cells was approximated via reference gene primer amplification. Some clones are missing from TCRdb's copy, which holds only in-frame ones; the method was immunoSEQ multiplex PCR. D and trimming come from the DNA, and the V and J calls and clone size come from that table. This table holds about 68,000 clones, approximately 88% found once. The gene calls are TRBV29-1 and TRBJ1-1; D is unresolved. This receptor was identified in a man aged 45-60 years with active COVID-19. Sequenced input: peripheral blood. The CDR3 DNA sequence: TGCAGCGTTGAAACGGGAGTAGTGAACACTGAAGCTTTCTTT. It codes for CSVETGVVNTEAFF.